The sequence of this T cell receptor (beta chain) was determined in a study of blood T cell repertoires in COVID-19. The count of this clone is one. The repertoire was sequenced with immunoSEQ multiplex PCR; TCRdb's copy has only in-frame clones and lacks some. The sample shows approximately 100,000 clones, roughly 87% of them seen only once. Sequenced sample: peripheral blood. This TCR derives from a man in his 70s with acute or convalescent COVID-19.

The CDR3 region has the DNA TGTGCCAGCAGTTGGACGACGGGACAGGGAGAAGAGACCCAGTACTTC. This translates into CASSWTTGQGEETQYF. This chain links TRBV28 with TRBJ2-5, with 9 bases identical to TRBD1. This CDR3 is 16 amino acids long. Looked up from germline, CDR1 is MDHEN and CDR2 is SYDVKM. V lost 4 bases and J lost 3; bases outside the gene matches: 9.